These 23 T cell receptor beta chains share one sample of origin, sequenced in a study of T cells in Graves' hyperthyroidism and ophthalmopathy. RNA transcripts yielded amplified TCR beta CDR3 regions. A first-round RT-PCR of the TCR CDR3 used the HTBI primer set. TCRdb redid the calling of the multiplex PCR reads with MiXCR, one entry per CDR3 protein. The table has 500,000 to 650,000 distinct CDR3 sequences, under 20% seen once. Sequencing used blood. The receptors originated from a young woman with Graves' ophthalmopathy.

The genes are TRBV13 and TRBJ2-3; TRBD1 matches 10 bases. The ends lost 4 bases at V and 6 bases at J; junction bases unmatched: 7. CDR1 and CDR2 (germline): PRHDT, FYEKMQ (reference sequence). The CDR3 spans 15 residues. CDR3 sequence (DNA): TGTGCCAGCAGCTCAACGGACAGGGGGGGGGATACGCAGTATTTT. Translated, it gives CASSSTDRGGDTQYF.

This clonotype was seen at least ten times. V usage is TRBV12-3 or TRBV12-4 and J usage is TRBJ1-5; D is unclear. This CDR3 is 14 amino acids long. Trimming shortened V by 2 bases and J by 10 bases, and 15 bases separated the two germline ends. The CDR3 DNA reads TGTGCCAGCAGTTTATTCCGGAGCATTGACCCCCAGCATTTT. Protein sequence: CASSLFRSIDPQHF.

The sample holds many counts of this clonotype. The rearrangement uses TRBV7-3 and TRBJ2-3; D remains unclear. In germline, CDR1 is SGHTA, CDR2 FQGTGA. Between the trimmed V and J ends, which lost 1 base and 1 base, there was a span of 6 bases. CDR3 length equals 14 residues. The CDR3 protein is CASSLIGGTDTQYF. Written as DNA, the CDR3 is TGTGCCAGCAGCTTAATCGGTGGCACAGATACGCAGTATTTT.

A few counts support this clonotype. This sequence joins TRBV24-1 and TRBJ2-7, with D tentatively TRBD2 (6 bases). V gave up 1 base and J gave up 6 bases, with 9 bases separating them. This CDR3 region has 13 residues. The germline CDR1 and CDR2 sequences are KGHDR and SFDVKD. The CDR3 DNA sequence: TGTGCCACCAGTGATTTCGCGGGGAGCGAGCAGTACTTC. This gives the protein CATSDFAGSEQYF.

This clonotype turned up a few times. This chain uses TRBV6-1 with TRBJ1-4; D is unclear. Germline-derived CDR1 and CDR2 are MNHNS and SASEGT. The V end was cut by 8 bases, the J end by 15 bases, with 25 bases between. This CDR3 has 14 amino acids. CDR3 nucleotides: TGTGCCAGCCACCGGAGTGCTAGCAATGAAGTGGTGTTTTTT. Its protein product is CASHRSASNEVVFF.

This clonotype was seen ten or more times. The CDR3 spells CASSSDGHTDTQYF. The CDR3 DNA is TGTGCCAGCAGCTCCGACGGGCACACAGATACGCAGTATTTT. The V call is TRBV7-9, the J call TRBJ2-3; D remains ambiguous. V was shortened by 4 bases and J by 2 bases, with 10 bases between the two germline ends. The CDR3 length is 14 residues. Germline V gene sequence: CDR1 SEHNR, CDR2 FQNEAQ (reference sequence). Using reference TRBV7-9 and TRBJ2-3 for the parts outside the CDR3, the full variable domain is DTGVSQNPRHKITKRGQNVTFRCDPISEHNRLYWYRQTLGQGPEFLTYFQNEAQLEKSRLLSDRFSAERPKGSFSTLEIQRTEQGDSAMYLCASSSDGHTDTQYFGPGTRLTVL.

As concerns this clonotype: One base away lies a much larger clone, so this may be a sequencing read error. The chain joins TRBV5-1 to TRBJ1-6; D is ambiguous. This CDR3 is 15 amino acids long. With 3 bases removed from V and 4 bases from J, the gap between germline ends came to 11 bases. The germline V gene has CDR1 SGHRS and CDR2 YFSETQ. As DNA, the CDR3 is TGCGCCAGCAGCTCCTGGACGATGTATAATTCACCCCTCCACTTT. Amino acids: CASSSWTMYNSPLHF.

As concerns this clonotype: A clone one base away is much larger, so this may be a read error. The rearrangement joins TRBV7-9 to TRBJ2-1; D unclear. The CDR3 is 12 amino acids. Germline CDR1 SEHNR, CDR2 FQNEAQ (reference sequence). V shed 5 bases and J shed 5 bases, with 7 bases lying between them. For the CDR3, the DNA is TGTGCCAGCAGCCTAAAAAACAATGAGCAGTTCTTC. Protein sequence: CASSLKNNEQFF.

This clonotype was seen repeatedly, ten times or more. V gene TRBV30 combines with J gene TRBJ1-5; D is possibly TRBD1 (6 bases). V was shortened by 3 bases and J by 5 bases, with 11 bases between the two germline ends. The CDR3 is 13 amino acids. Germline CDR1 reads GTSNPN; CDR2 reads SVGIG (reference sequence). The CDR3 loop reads CAWRGGGDQPQHF. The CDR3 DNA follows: TGTGCCTGGAGGGGAGGGGGGGATCAGCCCCAGCATTTT.

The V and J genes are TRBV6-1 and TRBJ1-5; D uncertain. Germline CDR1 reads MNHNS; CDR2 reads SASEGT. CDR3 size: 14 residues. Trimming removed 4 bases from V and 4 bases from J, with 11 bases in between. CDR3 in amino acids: CASSVYQSNQPQHF. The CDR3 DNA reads TGTGCCAGCAGTGTTTATCAGAGTAATCAGCCCCAGCATTTT.

The CDR3 nucleotides are TGCAGCGTTGGGGACAGCCTTAGCAATCAGCCCCAGCATTTT. It codes for CSVGDSLSNQPQHF. V is TRBV29-1 and J is TRBJ1-5; 7 bases are shared with TRBD1. Germline CDR1 is SQVTM and CDR2 is ANQGSEA. This CDR3 is built from 14 residues. V was pared by 4 bases and J by 0 bases, with 3 bases of the junction left unmatched.

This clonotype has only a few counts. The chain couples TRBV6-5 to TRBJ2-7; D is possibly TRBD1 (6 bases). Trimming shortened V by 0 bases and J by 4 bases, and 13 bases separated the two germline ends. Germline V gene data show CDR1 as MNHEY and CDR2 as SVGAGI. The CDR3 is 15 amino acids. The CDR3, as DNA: TGTGCCAGCAGTTACTCCCGGACAGAGAATTACGAGCAGTACTTC. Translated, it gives CASSYSRTENYEQYF.

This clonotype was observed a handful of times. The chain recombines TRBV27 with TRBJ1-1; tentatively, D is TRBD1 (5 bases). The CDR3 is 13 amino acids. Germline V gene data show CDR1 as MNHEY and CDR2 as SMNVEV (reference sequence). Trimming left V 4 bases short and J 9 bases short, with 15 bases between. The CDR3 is CASSWGGGAQAFF. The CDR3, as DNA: TGTGCCAGCAGTTGGGGTGGTGGGGCTCAAGCTTTCTTT.

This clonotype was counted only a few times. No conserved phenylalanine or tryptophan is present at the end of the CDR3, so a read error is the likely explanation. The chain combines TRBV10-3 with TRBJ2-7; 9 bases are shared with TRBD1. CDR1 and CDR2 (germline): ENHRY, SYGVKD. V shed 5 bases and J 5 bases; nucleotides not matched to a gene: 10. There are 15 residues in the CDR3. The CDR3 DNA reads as TGTGCCATCAGTCAACAACCGGGACAGGGTGACGAGCAGTACTTG. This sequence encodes CAISQQPGQGDEQYL.

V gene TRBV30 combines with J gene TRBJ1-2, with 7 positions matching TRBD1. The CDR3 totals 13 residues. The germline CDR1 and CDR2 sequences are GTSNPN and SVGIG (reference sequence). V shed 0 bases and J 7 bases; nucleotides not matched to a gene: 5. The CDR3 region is CAWSVGGGSGYTF. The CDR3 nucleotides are TGTGCCTGGAGTGTGGGAGGGGGCAGTGGCTACACCTTC.

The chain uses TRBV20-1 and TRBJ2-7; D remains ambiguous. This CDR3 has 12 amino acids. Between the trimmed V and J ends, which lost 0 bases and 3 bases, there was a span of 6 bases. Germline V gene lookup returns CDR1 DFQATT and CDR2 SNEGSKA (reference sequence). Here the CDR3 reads CSARDGDYEQYF. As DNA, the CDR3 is TGCAGTGCTAGAGATGGAGACTACGAGCAGTACTTC.

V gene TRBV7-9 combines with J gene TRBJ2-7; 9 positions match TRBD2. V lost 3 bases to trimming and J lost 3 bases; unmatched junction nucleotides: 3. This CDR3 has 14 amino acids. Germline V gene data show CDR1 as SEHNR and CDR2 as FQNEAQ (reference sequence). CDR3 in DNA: TGTGCCAGCAGCTTTGGGCGGGGGGGCTACGAGCAGTACTTC. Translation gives CASSFGRGGYEQYF.

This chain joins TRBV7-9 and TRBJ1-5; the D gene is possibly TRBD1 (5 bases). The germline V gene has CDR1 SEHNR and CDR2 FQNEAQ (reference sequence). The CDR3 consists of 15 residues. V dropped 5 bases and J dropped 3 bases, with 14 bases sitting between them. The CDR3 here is CASSQDGTNNQPQHF. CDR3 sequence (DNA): TGTGCCAGCAGCCAAGATGGGACCAACAATCAGCCCCAGCATTTT.

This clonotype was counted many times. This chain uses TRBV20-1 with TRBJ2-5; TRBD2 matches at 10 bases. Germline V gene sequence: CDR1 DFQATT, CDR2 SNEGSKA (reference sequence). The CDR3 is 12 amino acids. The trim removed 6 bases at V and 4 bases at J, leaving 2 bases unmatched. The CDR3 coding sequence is TGCAGTGCCCGGACTAGCGGAGAGACCCAGTACTTC. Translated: CSARTSGETQYF.

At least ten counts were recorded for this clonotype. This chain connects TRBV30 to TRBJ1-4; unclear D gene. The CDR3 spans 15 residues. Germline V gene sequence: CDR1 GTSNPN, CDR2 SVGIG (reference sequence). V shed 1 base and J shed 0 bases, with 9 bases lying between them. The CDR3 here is CAWSEEAATNEKLFF. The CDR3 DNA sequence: TGTGCCTGGAGTGAAGAGGCGGCAACTAATGAAAAACTGTTTTTT.

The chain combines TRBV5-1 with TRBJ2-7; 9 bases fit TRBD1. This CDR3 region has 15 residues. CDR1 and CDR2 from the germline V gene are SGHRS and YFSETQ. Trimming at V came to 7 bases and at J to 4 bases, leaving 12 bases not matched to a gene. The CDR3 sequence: CASAATTGTGYEQYF. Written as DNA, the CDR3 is TGCGCCAGCGCAGCAACTACCGGGACAGGGTACGAGCAGTACTTC.

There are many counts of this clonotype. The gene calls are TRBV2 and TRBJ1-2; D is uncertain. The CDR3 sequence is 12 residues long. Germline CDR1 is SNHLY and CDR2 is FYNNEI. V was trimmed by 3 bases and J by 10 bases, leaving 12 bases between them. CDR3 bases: TGTGCCAGCAGTGAGGACCAGAATGTCTACACCTTC. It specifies CASSEDQNVYTF.

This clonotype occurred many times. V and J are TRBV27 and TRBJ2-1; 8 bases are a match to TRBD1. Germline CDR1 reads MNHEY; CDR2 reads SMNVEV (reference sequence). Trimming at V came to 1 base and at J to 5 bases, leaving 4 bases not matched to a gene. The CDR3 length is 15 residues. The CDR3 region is CASSLLDRANNEQFF. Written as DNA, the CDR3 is TGTGCCAGCAGTTTATTGGACAGGGCAAACAATGAGCAGTTCTTC.